Listed below are T cell receptor beta chains from one sample, sequenced in a study of radiation and T cells in renal cell carcinoma. Generated by immunoSEQ multiplex PCR, the TCRdb table keeps only in-frame clones and is missing some. Of around 15,000 clones listed, 58% are singletons. Sequenced here: tumor tissue, sampled from a patient whose treatment was nephrectomy without radiotherapy. These receptors originate from a man aged 35 to 55 with renal cell carcinoma. The conserved cysteine and the conserved F or W are not part of the CDR3 here. The order of the fields is V gene, J gene, CDR3 protein.

V: TRBV2
J: TRBJ1-4
CDR3: ASIWDSDEKLF

V: TRBV18
J: TRBJ1-1
CDR3: ASSRDIMNTEAF

V: TRBV18
J: TRBJ1-2
CDR3: ASSPDYGYT

V: TRBV13
J: TRBJ1-1
CDR3: ASSEGGAAF

V: TRBV29-1
J: TRBJ2-5
CDR3: SGVGNWETQY

V: TRBV7-9
J: TRBJ1-2
CDR3: ASSPSELANYGYT

V: TRBV6-6
J: TRBJ2-7
CDR3: ASSARTGGDYEQY

V: TRBV7-3
J: TRBJ2-1
CDR3: ASSEVARGGGRDEQF

V: TRBV6-4
J: TRBJ2-3
CDR3: ASSGTGGTDTQY

V: TRBV6-1
J: TRBJ1-2
CDR3: ASSEPGYNYGYT

V: TRBV6-5
J: TRBJ2-1
CDR3: ASSIQGAYNEQF

V: TRBV5-5
J: TRBJ2-1
CDR3: ASSLYRGRNNEQF

V: TRBV4-2
J: TRBJ2-2
CDR3: ASSHSSGLPGGGELF

V: TRBV6-5
J: TRBJ1-5
CDR3: ASSYRRTDQPQH

V: TRBV23-1
J: TRBJ2-1
CDR3: ASSQSLKFGQIHINEQF

V: TRBV20-1
J: TRBJ2-3
CDR3: SAPLSMAQY

V: TRBV2
J: TRBJ1-4
CDR3: ASMGRGWEKLF

V: TRBV6-4
J: TRBJ2-3
CDR3: ASSERGGTDTQY

V: TRBV4-1
J: TRBJ2-1
CDR3: ASSPTNNEQF

V: TRBV5-1
J: TRBJ1-1
CDR3: ASSARGHGAF

V: TRBV21-1
J: TRBJ2-7
CDR3: ASSKRTGGYEQY

V: TRBV2
J: TRBJ2-6
CDR3: ASSERRAGANVLT

V: TRBV5-4
J: TRBJ2-2
CDR3: ASSLNTGELF